Following are 20 T cell receptor beta chains from one sample sequenced in a study of human T cells and chemical hapten exposure (dated by TCRdb to about 2021). The time point label on this specimen signifies: patch test 3, about 24 weeks after DPC sensitization. The meaning of the sample's treatment or condition label: therapeutic diphenylcyclopropenone sensitization with weekly scalp DPC. The receptor library was made with RACE. Sequencing used a NextSeq 500. The public reads were quality trimmed at Q25 with fastp and then assembled into clones with MiXCR by TCRdb, keeping productive beta chains. Identical CDR3 protein sequences are pooled into one entry, listed with their most common genes and DNA. The sample table records about 160,000 distinct CDR3 sequences; 28% of these occur just once. The biggest ten clones account for around 1.9% of the sample. The source was whole blood, collected in connection with sensitization to the hapten diphenylcyclopropenone (DPC). Source of these receptors: a young woman with alopecia areata. Some clones in this sample may be carry-over from other donors' samples.

This clonotype occurred many times. J is TRBJ2-1 and V is TRBV7-2; D gene unclear. Germline V gene lookup returns CDR1 SGHTA and CDR2 FQGNSA. This CDR3 has 14 residues. V lost 5 bases and J 7 bases, leaving 15 bases between the germline ends. The CDR3 region is CASSLVWGSNEQFF. CDR3 DNA: TGTGCCAGCAGCCTAGTCTGGGGTAGTAATGAGCAGTTCTTC.

V usage is TRBV20-1 and J usage is TRBJ2-3; the D gene is possibly TRBD2 (5 bases). Trimming took off 5 bases at V and 1 base at J, with 16 bases between the two ends. CDR1 is DFQATT and CDR2 is SNEGSKA in the germline V gene (reference sequence). CDR3 size: 15 residues. DNA of the CDR3: TGCAGTGCTCCGGCCGGGAACATGGGCACAGATACGCAGTATTTT. It specifies CSAPAGNMGTDTQYF.

This clonotype was recorded a few times. This rearrangement joins TRBV7-9 to TRBJ2-7; D remains ambiguous. Germline lookup yields CDR1 SEHNR and CDR2 FQNEAQ (reference sequence). The CDR3 has 12 residues. Trimming took off 3 bases at V and 5 bases at J, with 8 bases between the two ends. CDR3 in amino acids: CASSFSGNEQYF. As DNA, the CDR3 is TGTGCCAGCAGCTTTTCTGGGAACGAGCAGTACTTC. The variable domain in full, with the rest retrieved from reference TRBV7-9 and TRBJ2-7, is DTGVSQNPRHKITKRGQNVTFRCDPISEHNRLYWYRQTLGQGPEFLTYFQNEAQLEKSRLLSDRFSAERPKGSFSTLEIQRTEQGDSAMYLCASSFSGNEQYFGPGTRLTVT.

The chain joins TRBV4-3 to TRBJ2-7, with 10 bases aligning to TRBD2. This CDR3 is built from 15 residues. CDR1 LGHNA and CDR2 YSLEER come from the germline V gene. The V and J ends lost 3 bases and 0 bases, in that order; junction bases with no gene match: 2. The CDR3 loop reads CASSQGLATSYEQYF. The CDR3 nucleotides read TGCGCCAGCAGCCAGGGACTAGCGACCTCCTACGAGCAGTACTTC.

The chain is built from TRBV5-1 and TRBJ2-7; 8 positions match TRBD1. The CDR3 sequence is 15 residues long. Germline V CDR1 and CDR2: SGHRS, YFSETQ. V lost 0 bases to trimming and J lost 9 bases; unmatched junction nucleotides: 11. CDR3 coding DNA: TGCGCCAGCAGCTTGGGACTGGACAGGGATTTCGTGCAGTACTTC. Translating it yields CASSLGLDRDFVQYF.

The chain links TRBV25-1 to TRBJ2-1; the D gene could be TRBD1 or TRBD2 (5 bases each). Germline V CDR1 and CDR2: MGHDK, SYGVNS. The CDR3 spans 13 residues. Trimming pared 4 bases from V and 7 bases from J, leaving 11 bases between. The CDR3 here is CASSVRGGNEQFF. As DNA, the CDR3 is TGTGCCAGCAGTGTAAGGGGCGGGAATGAGCAGTTCTTC.

This clonotype was seen more than once but under ten times. The chain links TRBV29-1 to TRBJ2-3, with D perhaps TRBD2 (7 bases). Germline-derived CDR1 and CDR2 are SQVTM and ANQGSEA. CDR3 length: 13 residues. CDR3 in amino acids: CSATGRVTDTQYF. The CDR3 bases are TGCAGTGCTACAGGGAGGGTGACAGATACGCAGTATTTT.

V gene TRBV12-3 or TRBV12-4 combines with J gene TRBJ2-2; 8 positions agree with TRBD2. The trim removed 6 bases at V and 5 bases at J, leaving 11 bases unmatched. CDR3 length: 16 amino acids. In DNA form, the CDR3 reads TGTGCCAGCAGCAGGGAAGCGGGAGTGGGGACCGGGGAGCTGTTTTTT. Translated: CASSREAGVGTGELFF.

The sample holds a few counts of this clonotype. The chain recombines TRBV20-1 with TRBJ2-3, with D unresolved. The V gene's germline CDR1 is DFQATT and CDR2 SNEGSKA (reference sequence). The CDR3 spans 12 residues. Trimming removed 4 bases at V and 1 base at J, with 6 bases between. CDR3 in DNA: TGCAGTGCTACCCCCGGCACAGATACGCAGTATTTT. Translating it yields CSATPGTDTQYF.

The chain uses TRBV6-2 or TRBV6-3 and TRBJ2-3; D remains ambiguous. Trimming stripped 5 bases from V and 6 bases from J, with 6 bases between. Germline V gives CDR1 MNHEY, CDR2 SVGEGT. The CDR3 contains 11 residues. As DNA, the CDR3 is TGTGCCAGCAGTCAGCAGGATACGCAGTATTTT. This gives the protein CASSQQDTQYF.

About this clonotype: The junction differs from germline at one of its ends, possibly a read error. V and J are TRBV27 and TRBJ2-3; 7 bases agree with TRBD2. The germline gives CDR1 MNHEY, CDR2 SMNVEV (reference sequence). The CDR3 has 13 amino acids. CDR3 nucleotides: TGTGCCACCAGTCGGCTAGCGGCAGATACGCAGTATTTT. Translated, it gives CATSRLAADTQYF.

The chain combines TRBV10-3 with TRBJ2-6, with D perhaps matching TRBD1 (5 bases). The CDR3 length is 17 residues. Looked up from germline, CDR1 is ENHRY and CDR2 is SYGVKD. V was trimmed by 3 bases and J by 0 bases, leaving 12 bases between them. This CDR3 is CAISDPRQFSGANVLTF. In DNA form, the CDR3 reads TGTGCCATCAGTGACCCACGACAGTTCTCTGGGGCCAACGTCCTGACTTTC.

The gene calls are TRBV5-6 and TRBJ2-7, with D maybe TRBD2 (5 bases). Germline CDR1 SGHDT, CDR2 YYEEEE. CDR3 length equals 14 residues. The V end was cut by 4 bases, the J end by 4 bases, with 15 bases between. CDR3 nucleotides: TGTGCCAGCAGCGAGGACTTCTCGCAGTACGAGCAGTACTTC. Encoded protein: CASSEDFSQYEQYF.

This clonotype occurred a few times. The rearrangement uses TRBV20-1 and TRBJ1-1; D uncertain. V was cut by 6 bases and J by 5 bases, with 13 bases left in between. The CDR3 has 12 residues. CDR1 DFQATT and CDR2 SNEGSKA come from the germline V gene (reference sequence). CDR3 in amino acids: CSAPPQRTEAFF. The CDR3 region has the DNA TGCAGTGCGCCCCCCCAGAGGACTGAAGCTTTCTTT.

This clonotype has only a few counts. The V call is TRBV29-1, the J call TRBJ1-1, with 9 bases matching TRBD1. The CDR3 extends over 13 amino acids. Germline-derived CDR1 and CDR2 are SQVTM and ANQGSEA. The V segment lost 7 bases and the J segment 5 bases; nucleotides outside the gene matches: 8. The CDR3 nucleotides are TGCAGCGCTGAGGACAGGGGTAGGACTGAAGCTTTCTTT. As protein: CSAEDRGRTEAFF.

The V and J genes are TRBV7-9 and TRBJ2-3, with 11 bases aligning to TRBD2. The ends lost 8 bases at V and 5 bases at J; junction bases unmatched: 3. This CDR3 region has 13 residues. Per the germline V gene, CDR1 is SEHNR and CDR2 is FQNEAQ (reference sequence). CDR3 loop: CASGLAGEDTQYF. The CDR3 DNA reads as TGTGCCAGCGGACTAGCGGGTGAAGATACGCAGTATTTT. The full variable domain, with the rest looked up from reference TRBV7-9 and TRBJ2-3, is DTGVSQNPRHKITKRGQNVTFRCDPISEHNRLYWYRQTLGQGPEFLTYFQNEAQLEKSRLLSDRFSAERPKGSFSTLEIQRTEQGDSAMYLCASGLAGEDTQYFGPGTRLTVL.

The gene calls are TRBV24-1 and TRBJ2-1, with TRBD2 matching over 11 bases. The CDR3 length is 11 residues. Germline V gene sequence: CDR1 KGHDR, CDR2 SFDVKD. V lost 4 bases, J lost 14 bases, and 0 bases stayed unmatched. CDR3 coding DNA: TGTGCCACCAGTGAGGGACTAGCGGAGTTCTTC. Its translation is CATSEGLAEFF.

This clonotype was detected many times. The chain is built from TRBV28 and TRBJ2-7; 12 nucleotides agree with TRBD2. CDR1 and CDR2 (germline): MDHEN, SYDVKM. CDR3 length equals 15 residues. V gave up 4 bases and J gave up 2 bases; unmatched junction bases: 3. CDR3 in DNA: TGTGCCAGCAGTTCGACTAGCGGGGGAACCTACGAGCAGTACTTC. Amino acid sequence: CASSSTSGGTYEQYF.

The rearrangement uses TRBV11-2 and TRBJ2-1, with a weak D call TRBD2 (5 bases). Germline V gene sequence: CDR1 SGHAT, CDR2 FQNNGV. The V end was cut by 4 bases, the J end by 4 bases, with 14 bases between. CDR3 size: 15 residues. CDR3 nucleotide sequence: TGTGCCAGCAGCTCGGACTTGTTAAGTTACAATGAGCAGTTCTTC. It yields the protein CASSSDLLSYNEQFF.

This clonotype has ten or more counts. CDR3 loop: CASSKSTGAETQYF. The DNA for the CDR3 is TGTGCCAGCAGCAAATCTACGGGGGCGGAGACCCAGTACTTC. The chain couples TRBV21-1 to TRBJ2-5; the table gives TRBD1 as D, unverified against the DNA. TRBV21-1 is tagged as a pseudogene. The CDR3 is 14 residues long.